These T cell receptor beta chains were read from a single sample in a study of T cell responses to AZD1222 COVID-19 vaccine. Sequencing used immunoSEQ multiplex PCR; TCRdb keeps in-frame clones, though not all of them. The table shows 95,000 to 130,000 clones, with just over 85% occurring only once. Sequenced material: peripheral blood, taken on day 0 of AZD1222 vaccination. These receptors all stem from an adult in good health. The CDR3 runs from the conserved cysteine through the conserved F or W. Each record gives: J gene, clone size, D gene, V gene, CDR3 DNA, CDR3 protein. The D gene is left open where the match is weak. Clone size, where shown, is once, few, many, or a class for clones that have expanded.

TRBJ2-7 NA TRBD2 TRBV18 TGTGCCAGCTCACCGGCTAGCGGGAGGGCGGGGGAGCAGTACTTC CASSPASGRAGEQYF
TRBJ2-1 NA NA TRBV13 TGTGCCAGCAGCCCGAGTCTGAGCTCCTACAATGAGCAGTTCTTC CASSPSLSSYNEQFF
TRBJ2-1 NA TRBD2 TRBV7-2 TGTGCCAGCAGCTACCTAGCGGGGGTGAGCAATGAGCAGTTCTTC CASSYLAGVSNEQFF
TRBJ2-2 medium-sized NA TRBV2 TGTGCCAGCGTTTATTATGAAGCCGGGGAGCTGTTTTTT CASVYYEAGELFF
TRBJ2-1 NA NA TRBV12-3/TRBV12-4 TGTGCCAGCAGTGAAGCCGGCAATGAGCAGTTCTTC CASSEAGNEQFF
TRBJ1-5 NA NA TRBV27 TGTGCCAGCAGTACAGGGATGGGCAATCAGCCCCAGCATTTT CASSTGMGNQPQHF
TRBJ2-1 NA TRBD2 TRBV4-3 TGCGCCAGCAGCCAAGCTAGCGGGAGTCCCTACAATGAGCAGTTCTTC CASSQASGSPYNEQFF
TRBJ2-7 NA NA TRBV4-3 TGCGCCAGCAGCCAAGAAATCAGTATAGGGCCCTACGAGCAGTACTTC CASSQEISIGPYEQYF
TRBJ1-4 once NA TRBV18 TGTGCCAGCTCACCAGTCAGGGGTACCTCGGTGCCTAATGAAAAACTGTTTTTT CASSPVRGTSVPNEKLFF
TRBJ1-1 NA TRBD1 TRBV9 TGTGCCAGCAGCGTAGGACAGGGTTTTACTGAAGCTTTCTTT CASSVGQGFTEAFF
TRBJ2-1 NA NA TRBV19 TGTGCCAGCCTCCGGCAGGGGTCCTACAATGAGCAGTTCTTC CASLRQGSYNEQFF
TRBJ2-1 NA TRBD1 TRBV2 TGTGCCAGCTATTCCCCCGGACAGGGGCCAAGGCGCTCCTACAATGAGCAGTTCTTC CASYSPGQGPRRSYNEQFF
TRBJ1-2 NA NA TRBV6-1 TGTGCCAGCAGTGCAGCTAATAACTATGGCTACACCTTC CASSAANNYGYTF
TRBJ1-5 NA NA TRBV5-1 TGCGCCAGCAGCTCCGACGGAGGGGGCAATCAGCCCCAGCATTTT CASSSDGGGNQPQHF
TRBJ1-2 NA TRBD1 TRBV7-2 TGTGCCAGCAGCTTAGGAGTGACAGGGAGAGTTGGCTACACCTTC CASSLGVTGRVGYTF
TRBJ1-1 once NA TRBV6-1 TGTGCCAGCAGTGACGGGTTTAACACTGAAGCTTTCTTT CASSDGFNTEAFF
TRBJ1-2 NA NA TRBV6-5 TGTGCCAGCACCAGTCCGGTAGGGGGTCGTGGCTACACCTTC CASTSPVGGRGYTF
TRBJ2-2 NA TRBD1 TRBV5-8 TGTGCCAGCAGCCCCGGCAGGGGGCTTAACACCGGGGAGCTGTTTTTT CASSPGRGLNTGELFF
TRBJ1-2 NA NA TRBV9 TGTGCCAGCAGCGCCCGTGGGAAGGAGGGGAGTAATGGCTACACCTTC CASSARGKEGSNGYTF
TRBJ2-5 NA TRBD1 TRBV5-1 TGCGCCAGCAGCACCGGGACAGGGGGCGAAGAGACCCAGTACTTC CASSTGTGGEETQYF
TRBJ1-2 NA NA TRBV7-9 TGTGCCAGCAGCTTGGGCTCACGTGGCTACACCTTC CASSLGSRGYTF
TRBJ1-6 once NA TRBV20-1 TGCAGTGCTAGTTTGGCAGGCTCCTATAATTCACCCCTCCACTTT CSASLAGSYNSPLHF
TRBJ1-3 NA NA TRBV6-5 TGTGCCAGCAGTTATAGTAGCTTCTCTGGAAACACCATATATTTT CASSYSSFSGNTIYF
TRBJ1-2 NA NA TRBV6-5 TGTGCCAGCAGTTACATCAGGGCGGAAGGCTACACCTTC CASSYIRAEGYTF
TRBJ1-3 NA NA TRBV5-1 TGCGCCAGCAGCTCCGCGGTCTCTGGAAACACCATATATTTT CASSSAVSGNTIYF
TRBJ1-2 NA NA TRBV9 TGTGCCAGCTCGTCCACCAGAAACTATGGCTACACCTTC CASSSTRNYGYTF